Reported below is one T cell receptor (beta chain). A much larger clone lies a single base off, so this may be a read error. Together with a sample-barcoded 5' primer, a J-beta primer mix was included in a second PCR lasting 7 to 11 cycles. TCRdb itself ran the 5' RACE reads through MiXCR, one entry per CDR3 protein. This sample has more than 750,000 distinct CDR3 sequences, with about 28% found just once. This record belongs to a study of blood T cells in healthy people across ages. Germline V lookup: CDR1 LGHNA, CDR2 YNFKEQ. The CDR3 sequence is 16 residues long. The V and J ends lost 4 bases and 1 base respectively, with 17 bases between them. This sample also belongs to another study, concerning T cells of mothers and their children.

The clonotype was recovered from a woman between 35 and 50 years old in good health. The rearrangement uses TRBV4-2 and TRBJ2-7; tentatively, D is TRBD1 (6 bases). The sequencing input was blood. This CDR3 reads CASSREAGTFSYEQYF. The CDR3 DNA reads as TGTGCCAGCAGCCGAGAAGCCGGGACATTTTCCTACGAGCAGTACTTC.